The 21 T cell receptor beta chains in this list originate from one sample, sequenced in a study of T cells in Graves' hyperthyroidism and ophthalmopathy. The TCR beta CDR3 regions underwent amplification using RNA transcripts as the source. With the HTBI primer set, the TCR CDR3 went through a first round of RT-PCR. TCRdb passed the multiplex PCR reads through MiXCR, listing each CDR3 protein once. This table has approximately 300,000 distinct CDR3 sequences, approximately 18% appearing once. Sequencing input: blood. The receptors stem from a man aged 45-65 years with Graves' ophthalmopathy.

The V call is TRBV7-3, the J call TRBJ2-3; D remains ambiguous. The germline gives CDR1 SGHTA, CDR2 FQGTGA. Trimming left V 7 bases short and J 4 bases short, with 15 bases between. CDR3 size: 14 residues. The CDR3 here is CASNFLDPADTQYF. CDR3 sequence (DNA): TGTGCCAGCAACTTTTTAGATCCAGCAGATACGCAGTATTTT.

This chain links TRBV5-1 with TRBJ1-4; 11 bases match TRBD1. CDR1 and CDR2 from the germline V gene are SGHRS and YFSETQ. V shed 4 bases and J 3 bases; nucleotides not matched to a gene: 2. This CDR3 spans 15 amino acids. The CDR3 DNA follows: TGCGCCAGCAGCGGACAGGGGGCGCCTAATGAAAAACTGTTTTTT. Amino acid sequence: CASSGQGAPNEKLFF. Full variable domain (missing parts from reference TRBV5-1 and TRBJ1-4): KAGVTQTPRYLIKTRGQQVTLSCSPISGHRSVSWYQQTPGQGLQFLFEYFSETQRNKGNFPGRFSGRQFSNSRSEMNVSTLELGDSALYLCASSGQGAPNEKLFFGSGTQLSVL.

This chain links TRBV12-3 or TRBV12-4 with TRBJ2-7; possibly TRBD1 or TRBD2 for D (5 bases each). The CDR3 covers 14 residues. V shed 2 bases and J shed 2 bases, with 10 bases lying between them. The CDR3 region has the DNA TGTGCCAGCAGTTTACTCACGGGGCCCTACGAGCAGTACTTC. Translation gives CASSLLTGPYEQYF.

This rearrangement joins TRBV5-4 to TRBJ1-2, with 7 bases fitting TRBD1. Germline V gene data show CDR1 as SGHNT and CDR2 as YYREEE (reference sequence). V gave up 0 bases and J gave up 8 bases; unmatched junction bases: 4. The CDR3 extends over 13 amino acids. The CDR3 spells CASSLGQGLGYTF. Here the CDR3 DNA reads TGTGCCAGCAGCTTGGGACAGGGTCTGGGCTACACCTTC.

The chain joins TRBV20-1 to TRBJ2-7; 10 bases map to TRBD2. The V gene's germline CDR1 is DFQATT and CDR2 SNEGSKA (reference sequence). The CDR3 is 15 residues long. The J segment lost 2 bases and the V segment lost 4 bases, leaving 8 bases of the junction unmatched. CDR3 loop: CSAKPSSGGAYEQYF. CDR3 nucleotides: TGCAGTGCTAAGCCCTCTAGCGGGGGTGCCTACGAGCAGTACTTC.

This clonotype was detected many times. The chain couples TRBV2 to TRBJ2-3, with TRBD2 identical over 8 bases. The CDR3 is 15 residues long. Germline V lookup: CDR1 SNHLY, CDR2 FYNNEI. J was trimmed by 0 bases and V by 4 bases; bases with no gene match: 3. For the CDR3, the DNA is TGTGCCAGCAGTGCCCCTAGCGGGAGCACAGATACGCAGTATTTT. Protein product: CASSAPSGSTDTQYF. The full variable domain, its missing parts supplied by reference TRBV2 and TRBJ2-3, is EPEVTQTPSHQVTQMGQEVILRCVPISNHLYFYWYRQILGQKVEFLVSFYNNEISEKSEIFDDQFSVERPDGSNFTLKIRSTKLEDSAMYFCASSAPSGSTDTQYFGPGTRLTVL.

The chain employs TRBV27 and TRBJ1-1, with TRBD1 identical over 10 bases. Germline V lookup: CDR1 MNHEY, CDR2 SMNVEV (reference sequence). The CDR3 consists of 17 residues. J lost 5 bases, V lost 2 bases, and 11 bases had no gene match. The CDR3 nucleotides are TGTGCCAGCAGTTTAGCGGGACAGGGGCTGTGGCGGACTGAAGCTTTCTTT. Its protein is CASSLAGQGLWRTEAFF.

This clonotype has ten or more counts. The chain links TRBV5-1 to TRBJ1-2; tentatively, D is TRBD1 (6 bases). V was clipped by 0 bases and J by 0 bases, with 9 bases between them. The CDR3 extends over 15 amino acids. CDR1 and CDR2 (germline): SGHRS, YFSETQ. CDR3 DNA sequence: TGCGCCAGCAGCTTGGATGGACAGCCTAACTATGGCTACACCTTC. Protein: CASSLDGQPNYGYTF.

The chain combines TRBV2 with TRBJ2-1; 11 positions match TRBD2. The CDR3 totals 15 residues. Germline CDR1 and CDR2: SNHLY and FYNNEI. Losses at the gene ends were 2 bases for V and 7 bases for J; bases not matched to a gene: 4. DNA of the CDR3: TGTGCCAGCAGTGAATCGGCTAGCGGGAGGAATGAGCAGTTCTTC. This translates into CASSESASGRNEQFF.

This clonotype showed up just a few times. This sequence joins TRBV5-1 and TRBJ1-1, with a weak D call TRBD1 (5 bases). V lost 0 bases and J 7 bases, leaving 13 bases between the germline ends. In germline, CDR1 is SGHRS, CDR2 YFSETQ. This CDR3 has 14 residues. CDR3 nucleotide sequence: TGCGCCAGCAGCTTGGCCGAAATGCAGGGTGAAGCTTTCTTT. Protein product: CASSLAEMQGEAFF. The entire variable domain, with the rest obtained from reference TRBV5-1 and TRBJ1-1, is as follows: KAGVTQTPRYLIKTRGQQVTLSCSPISGHRSVSWYQQTPGQGLQFLFEYFSETQRNKGNFPGRFSGRQFSNSRSEMNVSTLELGDSALYLCASSLAEMQGEAFFGQGTRLTVV.

Turning to this clonotype: A much larger clone differs by one base, so this may be a read error. The rearrangement uses TRBV2 and TRBJ2-2; 7 bases map to TRBD2. Germline V gene sequence: CDR1 SNHLY, CDR2 FYNNEI. The CDR3 length is 15 residues. This CDR3 reads CASSELQGLLGELLF. In nucleotides, the CDR3 is TGTGCCAGCAGTGAACTTCAGGGACTACTCGGGGAGCTGCTTTTT.

There are a few counts of this clonotype. This chain connects TRBV6-1 to TRBJ2-1; D is unclear. CDR3 size: 11 residues. Trimming removed 3 bases from V and 9 bases from J, with 6 bases in between. In germline, CDR1 is MNHNS, CDR2 SASEGT. CDR3 region: CASSEEVEQFF. CDR3 bases: TGTGCCAGCAGTGAGGAAGTTGAGCAGTTCTTC.

V is TRBV28 and J is TRBJ2-2, with D possibly being TRBD1 (6 bases). Trimming took 7 bases from V and 6 from J, leaving 9 bases between them. The CDR3 covers 12 residues. Germline V gives CDR1 MDHEN, CDR2 SYDVKM. CDR3 sequence (DNA): TGTGCCAGCAAAACAGGGCCCGGGGAGCTGTTTTTT. It translates to CASKTGPGELFF.

This clonotype was picked up one time. J is TRBJ2-7 and V is TRBV4-1, with D perhaps matching TRBD1 (7 bases). The length of the CDR3 is 15 residues. Trimming cost V 0 bases and J 6 bases, with 15 bases left between them. The germline gives CDR1 MGHRA, CDR2 YSYEKL. CDR3 loop: CASSQEGAGGFEQYF. CDR3 bases: TGCGCCAGCAGCCAAGAAGGAGCAGGGGGGTTCGAGCAGTACTTC.

This clonotype has ten or more counts. This chain joins TRBV2 and TRBJ2-3, with D tentatively TRBD1 or TRBD2 (6 bases each). The CDR3 has 16 amino acids. The germline CDR1 and CDR2 sequences are SNHLY and FYNNEI. Between the trimmed V and J ends, which lost 10 bases and 2 bases, there was a span of 22 bases. CDR3 loop: CANRKGGFPPTDTQYF. CDR3 DNA sequence: TGTGCCAACCGGAAGGGGGGTTTTCCGCCCACAGATACGCAGTATTTT.

This clonotype was seen many times. V gene TRBV20-1 combines with J gene TRBJ1-1, with no clear D. Germline V gene sequence: CDR1 DFQATT, CDR2 SNEGSKA (reference sequence). Trimming pared 8 bases from V and 1 base from J, leaving 14 bases between. This CDR3 is 13 amino acids long. In nucleotides, the CDR3 is TGCAGTCCCCCCGCGGGGTCGAACACTGAAGCTTTCTTT. Translation gives CSPPAGSNTEAFF.

The chain joins TRBV9 to TRBJ2-7, with 8 nucleotides matching TRBD1. The germline CDR1 and CDR2 sequences are SGDLS and YYNGEE. J lost 2 bases, V lost 0 bases, and 10 bases had no gene match. The length of the CDR3 is 17 residues. CDR3 DNA: TGTGCCAGCAGCGTAGAGGGACAGGTCTTAAACCCCTACGAGCAGTACTTC. It specifies CASSVEGQVLNPYEQYF.

This clonotype occurred a few times. This rearrangement joins TRBV6-2 or TRBV6-3 to TRBJ2-7, with 8 bases matching TRBD2. This CDR3 has 14 amino acids. The V gene's germline CDR1 is MNHEY and CDR2 SVGEGT. The V gene end was trimmed by 6 bases and the J gene end by 5 bases; junction bases not matched to a gene: 9. CDR3 sequence (DNA): TGTGCCAGCAGCAACGGGGGGGCGCTCCACGAGCAGTACTTC. Protein product: CASSNGGALHEQYF.

The chain recombines TRBV18 with TRBJ2-5; the match to TRBD2 covers 7 bases. The junction had 5 bases not matched to a gene; V was cut back by 3 bases and J by 1 base. The CDR3 contains 15 residues. The germline V gene encodes CDR1 KGHSH and CDR2 LQKENI. CDR3 DNA: TGTGCCAGCTCACCGAGTAGCGGGTTCCAAGAGACCCAGTACTTC. Translated: CASSPSSGFQETQYF.

This clonotype has just a few counts. The rearrangement uses TRBV5-6 and TRBJ2-7; a weak D match, TRBD1 (5 bases). Germline V CDR1 and CDR2: SGHDT, YYEEEE. The CDR3 contains 15 residues. Trimming stripped 0 bases from V and 2 bases from J, with 12 bases between. DNA of the CDR3: TGTGCCAGCAGCTTGGGTGCCAGGGCCCCCTACGAGCAGTACTTC. Its protein is CASSLGARAPYEQYF. The whole variable domain, remainder taken from reference TRBV5-6 and TRBJ2-7, is DAGVTQSPTHLIKTRGQQVTLRCSPKSGHDTVSWYQQALGQGPQFIFQYYEEEERQRGNFPDRFSGHQFPNYSSELNVNALLLGDSALYLCASSLGARAPYEQYFGPGTRLTVT.

This clonotype was recorded at least ten times. The chain recombines TRBV20-1 with TRBJ2-1, with TRBD2 as a possible D gene (5 bases). The germline CDR1 and CDR2 sequences are DFQATT and SNEGSKA (reference sequence). The CDR3 runs 13 residues. Trimming shortened V by 3 bases and J by 7 bases, and 13 bases separated the two germline ends. DNA of the CDR3: TGCAGTGCTAGCGCCCCTGGCGGGAATGAGCAGTTCTTC. Translation: CSASAPGGNEQFF.